These 13 T cell receptor beta chains were sequenced from one sample in a study of OX40 agonist ivuxolimab in advanced cancers. The library relied on the immunoSEQ multiplex PCR assay. Sourced from immuneACCESS, this table was stored by TCRdb with only in-frame sequences that have V and J called. A share of the clones is absent; for the studies checked, an unresolved V gene accounts for under half, and the remainder has no known explanation. The sample yields tens of thousands of clones; about 90% were counted once. Of the sample, approximately 0.32% falls within the top ten clones. Specimen: CD4+ or CD8+ T cells sorted from blood, collected in a trial of the OX40 agonist ivuxolimab. These TCRs come from an adult with an advanced solid tumor such as melanoma, head and neck, liver or kidney cancer.

Notes on this clone: In the same sample, other DNA sequences code for this CDR3. The DNA of the CDR3 is TGCAGCGTTGAAGGCAGGGCGGGGACTGAAGCTTTCTTT. Amino acids: CSVEGRAGTEAFF. V usage is TRBV29-1 and J usage is TRBJ1-1; tentative D call: TRBD1 (5 bases). The V gene's germline CDR1 is SQVTM and CDR2 ANQGSEA. This CDR3 contains 13 residues. The V end lost 1 base, the J end lost 5 bases, and 11 bases lay between the germline ends.

This clone showed up just once. The genes are TRBV7-3 and TRBJ1-1; D unclear. This CDR3 is built from 13 residues. Germline V gene data show CDR1 as SGHTA and CDR2 as FQGTGA. V lost 5 bases and J lost 5, with 12 bases in between. The CDR3 DNA is TGTGCCAGCAGCCTACTGACAAAGACTGAAGCTTTCTTT. Its protein product is CASSLLTKTEAFF.

The V call is TRBV27, the J call TRBJ1-5, with D possibly being TRBD1 (6 bases). CDR1 is MNHEY, CDR2 SMNVEV, per germline (reference sequence). The V end was cut by 3 bases, the J end by 4 bases, with 7 bases between. The CDR3 runs 13 residues. The CDR3 spells CASSFTGNQPQHF. The CDR3 DNA follows: TGTGCCAGCAGTTTTACAGGGAATCAGCCCCAGCATTTT.

This chain joins TRBV5-5 and TRBJ2-1; 8 nucleotides match TRBD2. Germline V gene lookup returns CDR1 SGHKS and CDR2 YYEKEE (reference sequence). The V gene end was trimmed by 3 bases and the J gene end by 3 bases; junction bases not matched to a gene: 2. The CDR3 is 14 amino acids. The CDR3 bases are TGTGCCAGCAGCTCACGGGGGGGCTACAATGAGCAGTTCTTC. This codes for CASSSRGGYNEQFF. Based on the CDR3 plus reference TRBV5-5 and TRBJ2-1, the full variable domain is DAGVTQSPTHLIKTRGQQVTLRCSPISGHKSVSWYQQVLGQGPQFIFQYYEKEERGRGNFPDRFSARQFPNYSSELNVNALLLGDSALYLCASSSRGGYNEQFFGPGTRLTVL.

The genes are TRBV5-1 and TRBJ2-2; TRBD1 agrees at 9 bases. The J segment lost 2 bases and the V segment lost 4 bases, leaving 9 bases of the junction unmatched. The germline V gene has CDR1 SGHRS and CDR2 YFSETQ. The CDR3 is made up of 17 amino acids. The CDR3 region has the DNA TGCGCCAGCAGCATAGGGACAGGGACCTTAAACACCGGGGAGCTGTTTTTT. Translating gives CASSIGTGTLNTGELFF.

The chain employs TRBV6-6 and TRBJ2-7; a possible D gene is TRBD2 (6 bases). Per germline, CDR1 MNHNY and CDR2 SVGAGI (reference sequence). V gave up 2 bases and J gave up 3 bases, with 14 bases separating them. The CDR3 is 15 residues long. The CDR3 nucleotides are TGTGCCAGCAGTTACGTGAGGGAGGACGACTACGAGCAGTACTTC. It encodes CASSYVREDDYEQYF.

The genes are TRBV25-1 and TRBJ2-2; D possibly uses TRBD1 or TRBD2 (5 bases each). Germline-derived CDR1 and CDR2 are MGHDK and SYGVNS. CDR3 length: 16 residues. Trimming cost V 3 bases and J 2 bases, with 13 bases left between them. The DNA for the CDR3 is TGTGCCAGCAGTGAGGGACGAGAATTAAACACCGGGGAGCTGTTTTTT. It yields the protein CASSEGRELNTGELFF.

The V and J genes are TRBV7-9 and TRBJ1-5; D possibly corresponds to TRBD1 (5 bases). V gave up 5 bases and J gave up 3 bases, with 8 bases separating them. Germline CDR1 is SEHNR and CDR2 is FQNEAQ (reference sequence). The CDR3 runs 13 residues. The CDR3 coding sequence is TGTGCCAGCAGCATCAGGGACAATCAGCCCCAGCATTTT. Translating it yields CASSIRDNQPQHF.

The chain uses TRBV7-9 and TRBJ2-5; TRBD1 or TRBD2 may be the D gene (5 bases each). The V end lost 6 bases, the J end lost 4 bases, and 18 bases lay between the germline ends. Germline CDR1 and CDR2: SEHNR and FQNEAQ (reference sequence). The CDR3 extends over 15 amino acids. This chain's CDR3 is CASSFQGGEGETQYF. The CDR3 DNA is TGTGCCAGCAGTTTCCAGGGTGGAGAGGGAGAGACCCAGTACTTC.

The chain combines TRBV20-1 with TRBJ2-5, with a weak D call TRBD1 (5 bases). V was trimmed by 5 bases and J by 5 bases, leaving 9 bases between them. The CDR3 is made up of 11 amino acids. The V gene's germline CDR1 is DFQATT and CDR2 SNEGSKA (reference sequence). CDR3 nucleotide sequence: TGCAGTGCTCCAGGGTGGGAGACCCAGTACTTC. Residues: CSAPGWETQYF.

The genes are TRBV6-1 and TRBJ1-1, with 7 positions matching TRBD1. This CDR3 spans 17 amino acids. Germline V gives CDR1 MNHNS, CDR2 SASEGT. Trimming at V came to 4 bases and at J to 0 bases, leaving 11 bases not matched to a gene. CDR3 loop: CASSGTGPVHLNTEAFF. The CDR3, as DNA: TGTGCCAGCAGTGGGACAGGCCCGGTACACTTGAACACTGAAGCTTTCTTT.

The chain recombines TRBV12-5 with TRBJ1-2, with unresolved D. The CDR3 spans 14 residues. The ends were cut back, 2 bases at V and 8 bases at J, with 15 bases in the middle. CDR1 and CDR2 (germline): LGHNT, FRNRAP. The CDR3 nucleotides read TGTGCTAGTGGTTTGCCTTTCGTGTTGGGGGGCTACACCTTC. This sequence encodes CASGLPFVLGGYTF.

The chain combines TRBV7-2 with TRBJ2-7; D is uncertain. The CDR3 has 11 residues. Germline lookup yields CDR1 SGHTA and CDR2 FQGNSA. Trimming cost V 1 base and J 6 bases, with 4 bases left between them. The CDR3 region is CASSLGTEQYF. The CDR3 DNA follows: TGTGCCAGCAGCTTAGGTACCGAGCAGTACTTC.